This T cell receptor (beta chain) was documented in a study of shared clonotypes between healthy human individuals (dated by TCRdb to the early 2020s). Describing the broader study: The cohort included three men and a couple of women between 18 and 49 years of age. Per donor, leukapheresis produced somewhere between about 0.9 and 9.5 billion PBMCs. Different laboratories and diverse techniques were used to prepare libraries and sequence TCR repertoires, to increase sequencing depth and limit assay-specific biases. The study deeply sequenced blood TCR repertoires of about 5 healthy adults to estimate repertoire size and the extent of clonotype sharing between individuals. For each donor, CD4 naive and CD4 memory were each given three plates, CD8 naive was given two plates, and CD8 memory was given one plate. Paper-wide results and their limitations: Even with the large sequencing depth, rarefaction of the sorted-subset datasets indicated that sequencing was incomplete. Estimated clonotype richness was generally larger for naive than for memory subsets. Compared with non-shared clonotypes, the clonotypes found in all four sorted-subset donors had higher generation probabilities. Roughly 5% of naive CD4, 3.5% of naive CD8, approximately 2.2% of memory CD4, and roughly 0.4% of memory CD8 clonotypes were shared across several donors. Only blood was sampled, and tissue TCR repertoires likely differ from those in blood. Pairwise subsampling led to the expectation that sequencing depth would affect the degree of clonotype sharing among donors. The small number of donors limited the genetic and exposure-history diversity represented.

About this clone itself: The antigen this receptor binds is unknown. There are no base qualities to consult, and no much larger clone falls within one base.

Using the deep immunoSEQ assay, TCR CDR3 regions were amplified from genomic DNA by multiplex PCR. Extracted genomic DNA from each cell subset was distributed evenly across all wells of several immunoSEQ 96-well plates, and each plate was treated as a replicate. For sorted subsets, approximately 200 ng of genomic DNA, equivalent to around 31,000 T cell genomes, went into each replicate PCR. Purified libraries were quantified with a Qubit 3.0 fluorometer, sized on a Bioanalyzer 2100, and re-quantified with the KAPA Library Quantification kit. Every immunoSEQ 96-well plate was sequenced on a separate single-read 150-cycle Illumina NextSeq 550 flow cell. On the authors' methods: Because only junctional sequences without quality scores were contained in the immunoSEQ output, filtering matching that applied to full-length reads could not be performed. To assign V/J genes and CDR3, sequences were annotated using PyIR, a Python wrapper for IgBLAST v1.9, with IMGT germline references. Reads were removed for weak V/J assignments (E-value above 1e-6), missing CDR3, stop codons, out-of-frame junctions, or ambiguous translated residues. V3J clonotypes were defined by identical inferred V gene, J gene, and CDR3 amino acid sequence. Percentage overlap between repertoires was calculated by dividing the number of shared unique clonotypes by the size of the smaller repertoire. Richness of each repertoire was evaluated using RTK rarefaction, the Chao1 estimator, and Recon v2.1 estimates of unobserved clonotypes. Generation probabilities were computed with OLGA for all TCRbeta clonotypes obtained by the gDNA method from a few donors. TCRdb retrieved this table from immuneACCESS and kept in-frame rearrangements only. Not all clones are present; in checked studies, unresolved V genes account for under half, and no reason is known for the remainder. That table furnishes V, J and clone size, whereas the DNA furnished D and trimming. In all, the sample holds some 200,000 clones, and 66% of those were seen once. The ten biggest clones cover less than 11% of the sample.

Its CDR3 holds 15 amino acids, cysteine through phenylalanine. CDR3 DNA is the only sequence kept; it has 45 bases, read in frame from the first base. V sheds 5 bases and J sheds 3 bases, leaving 17 bases between their ends. The germline V gene sets CDR1 to SGHNT and CDR2 to YENEEA. The donors were healthy, HIV-negative adults who had no recently reported acute infections or vaccinations. All donors were Caucasian adults living in Nashville, Tennessee, USA. CD4+ T cells were enriched by magnetic negative selection, after which naive cells were positively selected on CD45RA and the negative fraction was taken as the memory subset. Blood was obtained by leukapheresis, after which PBMCs were separated by Ficoll-Histopaque density gradient centrifugation and cryopreserved in liquid nitrogen vapor phase. Analytical flow cytometry was used to check the purity and quantity of every magnetically sorted T cell population. Each sorted fraction had its genomic DNA isolated and then quantified by UV absorbance on a Nanodrop 2000c.

The sample comprised memory CD4+ T cells sorted from blood. The cell subset or site label here, explained by the study, means: CD45RA-negative fraction. The receptor was isolated from a young man in good health. Recombination connected TRBV11-3 to TRBJ2-7; the D segment could be TRBD1, given 7 matching bases. The bases are TGTGCCAGCAGCCATCCCAGGGGGGACGACTACGAGCAGTACTTC. Its protein reads: CASSHPRGDDYEQYF.